This T cell receptor (beta chain) was captured in a study of cytomegalovirus exposure and HLA in healthy donors. Study information: Some 180 million T cells yielded some 120 million unique TCR beta sequences in earlier analysis.

Germline-derived CDR1 and CDR2 are SGHRS and YFSETQ. The CDR3 runs 14 residues. The V gene lost 3 bases and the J gene lost 4 bases, with 12 bases spanning the gap. Notes on this clone: Its antigen is not known.

60 Vbeta and 13 Jbeta primers were used in PCR. The repertoire was sequenced with immunoSEQ multiplex PCR; TCRdb's copy has only in-frame clones and lacks some. This table holds 85,000 to 120,000 clones, about 69% found once. Overall study findings and caveats: Later work found that TCR association rates differed between HLA loci; DRB1 had the most and HLA-C the fewest.

The clonotype comes from a human donor in good health. Sequences were obtained from PBMCs. The chain joins TRBV5-1 to TRBJ2-3, with D possibly TRBD2 on 5 matching bases. DNA of the CDR3: TGCGCCAGCAGCTGGGAGTGGGTGGCAGATACGCAGTATTTT. This translates into CASSWEWVADTQYF.